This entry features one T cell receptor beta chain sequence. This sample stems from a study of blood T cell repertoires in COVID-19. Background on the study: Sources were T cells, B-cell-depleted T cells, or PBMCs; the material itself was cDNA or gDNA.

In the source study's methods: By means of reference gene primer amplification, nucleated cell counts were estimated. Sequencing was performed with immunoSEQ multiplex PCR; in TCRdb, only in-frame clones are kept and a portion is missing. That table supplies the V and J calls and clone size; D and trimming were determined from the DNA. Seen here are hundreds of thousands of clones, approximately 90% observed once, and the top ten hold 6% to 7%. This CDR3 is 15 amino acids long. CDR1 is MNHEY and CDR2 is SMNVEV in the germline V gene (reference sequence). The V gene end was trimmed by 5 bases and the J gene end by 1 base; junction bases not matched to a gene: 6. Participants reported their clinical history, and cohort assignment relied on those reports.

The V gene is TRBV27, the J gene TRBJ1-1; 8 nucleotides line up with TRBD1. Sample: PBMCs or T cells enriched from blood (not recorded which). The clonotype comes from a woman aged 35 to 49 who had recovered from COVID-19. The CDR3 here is CASSPRGPGNTEAFF. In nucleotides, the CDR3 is TGTGCCAGCAGTCCCAGGGGGCCAGGGAACACTGAAGCTTTCTTT.